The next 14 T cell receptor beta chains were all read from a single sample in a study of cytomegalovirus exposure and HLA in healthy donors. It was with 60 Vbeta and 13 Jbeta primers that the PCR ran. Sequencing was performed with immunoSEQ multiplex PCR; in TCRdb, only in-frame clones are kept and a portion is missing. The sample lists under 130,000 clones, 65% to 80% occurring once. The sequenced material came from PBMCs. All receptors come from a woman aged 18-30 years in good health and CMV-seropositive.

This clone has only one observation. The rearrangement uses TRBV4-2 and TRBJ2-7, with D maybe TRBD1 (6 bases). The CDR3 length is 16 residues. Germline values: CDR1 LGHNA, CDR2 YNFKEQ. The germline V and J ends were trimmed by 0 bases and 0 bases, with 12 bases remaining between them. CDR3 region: CASSQERTDSSYEQYF. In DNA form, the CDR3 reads TGTGCCAGCAGCCAAGAACGGACAGATAGCTCCTACGAGCAGTACTTC.

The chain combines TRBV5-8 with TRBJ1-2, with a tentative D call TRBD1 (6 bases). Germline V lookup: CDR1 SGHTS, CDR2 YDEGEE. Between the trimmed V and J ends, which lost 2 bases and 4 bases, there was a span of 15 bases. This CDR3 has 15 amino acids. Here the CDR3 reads CASSFATGGGYGYTF. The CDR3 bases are TGTGCCAGCAGCTTTGCGACAGGCGGGGGCTATGGCTACACCTTC.

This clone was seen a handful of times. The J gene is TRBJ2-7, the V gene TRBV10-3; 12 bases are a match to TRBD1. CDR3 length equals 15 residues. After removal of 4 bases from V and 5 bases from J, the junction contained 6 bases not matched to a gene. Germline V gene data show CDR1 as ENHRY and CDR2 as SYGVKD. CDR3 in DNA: TGTGCCATCAGTGCATCGGGACAGGGGGCTCACGAGCAGTACTTC. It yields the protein CAISASGQGAHEQYF.

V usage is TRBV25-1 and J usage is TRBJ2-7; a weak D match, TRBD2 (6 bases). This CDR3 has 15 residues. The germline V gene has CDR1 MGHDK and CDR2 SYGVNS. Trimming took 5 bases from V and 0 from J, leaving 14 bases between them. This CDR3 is CASSYGDLSSYEQYF. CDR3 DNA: TGTGCCAGCAGTTACGGGGACTTGAGCTCCTACGAGCAGTACTTC.

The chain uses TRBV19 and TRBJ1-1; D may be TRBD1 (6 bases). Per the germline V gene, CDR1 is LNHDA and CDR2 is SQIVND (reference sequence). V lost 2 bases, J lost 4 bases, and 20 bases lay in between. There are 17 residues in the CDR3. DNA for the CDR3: TGTGCCAGTAGTATACCTTCACAGGGTATTCGTGGCACTGAAGCTTTCTTT. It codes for CASSIPSQGIRGTEAFF.

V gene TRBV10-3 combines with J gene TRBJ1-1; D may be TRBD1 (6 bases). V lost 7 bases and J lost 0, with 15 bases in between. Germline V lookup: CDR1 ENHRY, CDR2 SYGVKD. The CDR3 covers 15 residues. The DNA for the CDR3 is TGTGCCATCATGGGGGCAGACTCCATGAACACTGAAGCTTTCTTT. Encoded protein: CAIMGADSMNTEAFF.

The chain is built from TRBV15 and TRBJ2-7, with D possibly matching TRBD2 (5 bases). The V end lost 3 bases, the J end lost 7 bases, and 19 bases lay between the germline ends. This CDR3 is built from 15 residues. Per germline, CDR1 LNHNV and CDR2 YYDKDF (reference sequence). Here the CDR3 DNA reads TGTGCCACCAGCAGCCCTCGGAGAGGGTTTAGGGAGCAGTACTTC. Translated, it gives CATSSPRRGFREQYF.

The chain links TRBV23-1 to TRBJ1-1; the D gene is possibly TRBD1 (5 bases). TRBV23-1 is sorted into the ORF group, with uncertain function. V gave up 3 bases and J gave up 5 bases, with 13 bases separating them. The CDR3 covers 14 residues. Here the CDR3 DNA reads TGCGCCAGCAGTCATTCCGGGACTTGGACTGAAGCTTTCTTT. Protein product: CASSHSGTWTEAFF.

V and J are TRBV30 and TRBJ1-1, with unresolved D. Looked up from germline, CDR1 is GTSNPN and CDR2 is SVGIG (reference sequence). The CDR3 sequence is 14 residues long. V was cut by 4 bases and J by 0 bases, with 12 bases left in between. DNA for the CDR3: TGTGCCTGGATCAACGCAGGAATGAACACTGAAGCTTTCTTT. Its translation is CAWINAGMNTEAFF.

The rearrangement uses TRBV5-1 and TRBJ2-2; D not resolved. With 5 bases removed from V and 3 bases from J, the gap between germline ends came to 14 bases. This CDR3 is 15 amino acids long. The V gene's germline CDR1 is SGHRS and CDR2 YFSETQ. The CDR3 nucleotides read TGCGCCAGCAGACCGGTGGTTGCGGACACCGGGGAGCTGTTTTTT. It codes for CASRPVVADTGELFF. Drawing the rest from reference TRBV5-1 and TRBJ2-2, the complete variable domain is KAGVTQTPRYLIKTRGQQVTLSCSPISGHRSVSWYQQTPGQGLQFLFEYFSETQRNKGNFPGRFSGRQFSNSRSEMNVSTLELGDSALYLCASRPVVADTGELFFGEGSRLTVL.

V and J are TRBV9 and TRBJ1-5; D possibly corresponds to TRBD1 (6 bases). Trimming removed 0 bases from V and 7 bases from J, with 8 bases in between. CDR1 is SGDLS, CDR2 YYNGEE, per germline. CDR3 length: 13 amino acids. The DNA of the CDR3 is TGTGCCAGCAGCGTAGCAGGGGACCAGCCCCAGCATTTT. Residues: CASSVAGDQPQHF.

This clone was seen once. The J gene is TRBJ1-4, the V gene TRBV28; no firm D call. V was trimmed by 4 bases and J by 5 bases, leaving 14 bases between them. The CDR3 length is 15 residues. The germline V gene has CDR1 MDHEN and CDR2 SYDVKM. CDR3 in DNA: TGTGCCAGCAGTTCCCCCGCTGGCACAAATGAAAAACTGTTTTTT. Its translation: CASSSPAGTNEKLFF. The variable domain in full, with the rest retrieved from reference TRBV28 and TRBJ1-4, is DVKVTQSSRYLVKRTGEKVFLECVQDMDHENMFWYRQDPGLGLRLIYFSYDVKMKEKGDIPEGYSVSREKKERFSLILESASTNQTSMYLCASSSPAGTNEKLFFGSGTQLSVL.

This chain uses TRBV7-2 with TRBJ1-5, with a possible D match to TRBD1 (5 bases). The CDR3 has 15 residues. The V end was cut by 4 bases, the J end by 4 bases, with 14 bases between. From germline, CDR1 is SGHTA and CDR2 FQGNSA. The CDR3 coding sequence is TGTGCCAGCAGCTACCAGGGAGGTGGGAATCAGCCCCAGCATTTT. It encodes CASSYQGGGNQPQHF.

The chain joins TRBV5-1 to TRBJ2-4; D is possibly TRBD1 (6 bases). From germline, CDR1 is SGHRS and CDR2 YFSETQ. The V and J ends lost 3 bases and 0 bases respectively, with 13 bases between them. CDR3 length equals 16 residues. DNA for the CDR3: TGCGCCAGCAGCTGGACAGTTTCTCTAGCCAAAAACATTCAGTACTTC. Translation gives CASSWTVSLAKNIQYF. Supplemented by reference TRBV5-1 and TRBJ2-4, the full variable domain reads KAGVTQTPRYLIKTRGQQVTLSCSPISGHRSVSWYQQTPGQGLQFLFEYFSETQRNKGNFPGRFSGRQFSNSRSEMNVSTLELGDSALYLCASSWTVSLAKNIQYFGAGTRLSVL.